This TCR beta chain originates from a study of naive and memory T cell subsets. Study findings and constraints: Naive repertoires, especially CD8, held a few larger clonotypes, possibly memory cells re-expressing CD45RA.

After the first PCR, alpha and beta chain libraries were processed separately. The beta constant-region primer was an equimolar mix of two oligonucleotides covering TRBC1 and TRBC2. Four rounds of PCR amplified the ligated cDNA using nested alpha and beta constant-region primers plus SP2. TCRdb itself ran the UMI-ligation and nested PCR reads through MiXCR, one entry per CDR3 protein. This sample carries about 99,000 distinct CDR3 sequences, roughly 14% of them seen once, and the ten largest clones take 2.5% to 3%. This clonotype showed up many times. The antigen is unknown. CDR1 and CDR2 (germline): MDHEN, SYDVKM. The CDR3 has 14 amino acids. The V end was cut by 6 bases, the J end by 3 bases, with 15 bases between.

V usage is TRBV28 and J usage is TRBJ2-7; D is possibly TRBD2 (5 bases). The sequencing input was naive CD8+ T cells from blood. This TCR was sampled from a human donor in good health. CDR3 protein: CASSPRARYYEQYF. CDR3 DNA sequence: TGTGCCAGCAGCCCGAGGGCGCGGTACTACGAGCAGTACTTC.